This passage covers 6 T cell receptor beta chains from one sample sequenced in a study of T cells in tumors after PD-1 blockade. Repertoires were generated with immunoSEQ multiplex PCR, while TCRdb's copy carries only in-frame clones and drops some. In the table there are approximately 45,000 clones, more than 60% of which are singletons. Sequencing used PBMCs, obtained before anti-PD-1 therapy. Source of these receptors: a human donor with advanced basal cell or squamous cell carcinoma (not recorded which).

V is TRBV25-1 and J is TRBJ2-7; 8 bases are a match to TRBD2. The germline V gene encodes CDR1 MGHDK and CDR2 SYGVNS. The CDR3 runs 14 residues. V shed 2 bases, J shed 6 bases, and the junction held 6 bases outside the gene matches. The CDR3 DNA sequence: TGTGCCAGCAGTGAAGTCGGGACTAGTGGCGAGCAGTACTTC. Its translation is CASSEVGTSGEQYF.

This chain uses TRBV5-1 with TRBJ2-3, with D perhaps TRBD2 (7 bases). Trimming removed 3 bases at V and 8 bases at J, with 22 bases between. The CDR3 length is 16 residues. Germline lookup yields CDR1 SGHRS and CDR2 YFSETQ. The CDR3 bases are TGCGCCAGCAGCTCAGGGGCCATCGGGTCGGGAGGTACGCAGTATTTT. Its protein product is CASSSGAIGSGGTQYF. Filled out from reference TRBV5-1 and TRBJ2-3, the complete variable domain reads KAGVTQTPRYLIKTRGQQVTLSCSPISGHRSVSWYQQTPGQGLQFLFEYFSETQRNKGNFPGRFSGRQFSNSRSEMNVSTLELGDSALYLCASSSGAIGSGGTQYFGPGTRLTVL.

The chain couples TRBV5-1 to TRBJ1-1; TRBD1 matches at 7 bases. CDR1 and CDR2 from the germline V gene are SGHRS and YFSETQ. With 0 bases clipped from V and 4 bases from J, the junction kept 3 bases outside the gene matches. The CDR3 loop spans 14 amino acids. CDR3 region: CASSLEGAFTEAFF. As DNA, the CDR3 is TGCGCCAGCAGCTTGGAGGGGGCGTTCACTGAAGCTTTCTTT. Full variable domain (rest looked up from reference TRBV5-1 and TRBJ1-1): KAGVTQTPRYLIKTRGQQVTLSCSPISGHRSVSWYQQTPGQGLQFLFEYFSETQRNKGNFPGRFSGRQFSNSRSEMNVSTLELGDSALYLCASSLEGAFTEAFFGQGTRLTVV.

This clone has only a few counts. CDR3 sequence reads: CASSKTSGGAGRVTDTQYF. The CDR3 DNA reads TGTGCCAGCAGTAAGACTAGCGGGGGGGCCGGACGGGTCACAGATACGCAGTATTTT. This chain connects TRBV7-9 to TRBJ2-3, with 14 bases matching TRBD2. Germline assignment: CDR1 SEHNR and CDR2 FQNEAQ (reference sequence). The trim removed 6 bases at V and 2 bases at J, leaving 13 bases unmatched. The CDR3 is 19 residues long.

This chain uses TRBV2 with TRBJ2-5, with D perhaps given as TRBD1 or TRBD2 (6 bases each). Deletions cut 7 bases from V and 2 bases from J, with 14 bases between. Germline V CDR1 and CDR2: SNHLY, FYNNEI. The CDR3 runs 14 residues. The CDR3 here is CASKAGQYQETQYF. The CDR3, as DNA: TGTGCCAGCAAGGCGGGACAATATCAAGAGACCCAGTACTTC.

V gene TRBV10-3 combines with J gene TRBJ1-1; no reliable D call. The ends were cut back, 0 bases at V and 0 bases at J, with 8 bases in the middle. The CDR3 is 15 residues long. Germline V CDR1 and CDR2: ENHRY, SYGVKD. CDR3 in amino acids: CAISESPVMNTEAFF. In DNA, the CDR3 is TGTGCCATCAGTGAGTCCCCAGTAATGAACACTGAAGCTTTCTTT.